The 21 T cell receptor beta chains below were found in one sample sequenced in a study of cytomegalovirus exposure and HLA in healthy donors. The study ran its PCR with 60 Vbeta and 13 Jbeta primers. Clones were read by immunoSEQ multiplex PCR, and TCRdb kept only the in-frame ones, dropping some. This specimen shows around 74,000 clones; the ten leading clones hold about 4.6%. The sequenced sample was PBMCs. Receptors were obtained from a young man in good health and CMV-seronegative.

The J gene is TRBJ2-3, the V gene TRBV5-1, with a tentative D call TRBD2 (6 bases). CDR1 is SGHRS and CDR2 is YFSETQ in the germline V gene. The CDR3 runs to 16 residues. V dropped 0 bases and J dropped 0 bases, with 11 bases sitting between them. CDR3 loop: CASSLGGLASTDTQYF. CDR3 DNA: TGCGCCAGCAGCTTGGGTGGGCTAGCGAGCACAGATACGCAGTATTTT.

V is TRBV27 and J is TRBJ1-1; the D gene is possibly TRBD1 (5 bases). CDR3 length: 16 residues. The germline V and J ends were trimmed by 2 bases and 5 bases, with 18 bases remaining between them. In germline, CDR1 is MNHEY, CDR2 SMNVEV (reference sequence). The CDR3 sequence: CASSLGAGFLGTEAFF. The CDR3 DNA reads as TGTGCCAGCAGTTTAGGGGCGGGGTTTCTCGGGACTGAAGCTTTCTTT.

This rearrangement joins TRBV4-1 to TRBJ1-1, with 7 bases lining up with TRBD1. V dropped 0 bases and J dropped 6; count of bases not matched to a gene: 7. The V gene's germline CDR1 is MGHRA and CDR2 YSYEKL. This CDR3 contains 15 residues. CDR3 in DNA: TGCGCCAGCAGCCAAGAGACGGGACAGCCCGCTGAAGCTTTCTTT. As protein: CASSQETGQPAEAFF.

The chain carries TRBV5-1 and TRBJ1-2; TRBD1 matches 8 bases. Per the germline V gene, CDR1 is SGHRS and CDR2 is YFSETQ. The CDR3 sequence is 16 residues long. J was trimmed by 7 bases and V by 0 bases; bases with no gene match: 11. This chain's CDR3 is CASSLAVDRGPSGYTF. The CDR3 DNA reads as TGCGCCAGCAGCTTGGCCGTAGACAGGGGCCCGTCTGGCTACACCTTC.

V is TRBV7-3 and J is TRBJ2-5; 10 bases are a match to TRBD2. V dropped 5 bases and J dropped 1; count of bases not matched to a gene: 7. CDR1 and CDR2 (germline): SGHTA, FQGTGA. The CDR3 is 16 amino acids. The CDR3 reads CASSPGLADLQETQYF. CDR3 nucleotide sequence: TGTGCCAGCAGCCCAGGACTAGCGGATCTCCAAGAGACCCAGTACTTC.

This sequence joins TRBV19 and TRBJ2-1; TRBD1 agrees at 8 bases. This CDR3 is 15 amino acids long. The V segment lost 7 bases and the J segment 0 bases; nucleotides outside the gene matches: 5. Germline V gene lookup returns CDR1 LNHDA and CDR2 SQIVND (reference sequence). The CDR3 here is CASNTGGSSYNEQFF. CDR3 nucleotide sequence: TGTGCCAGTAATACAGGGGGGAGCTCCTACAATGAGCAGTTCTTC.

This chain links TRBV7-2 with TRBJ1-4, with D possibly TRBD1 on 6 matching bases. CDR3 length: 14 residues. Trimming took off 5 bases at V and 5 bases at J, with 12 bases between the two ends. Germline lookup yields CDR1 SGHTA and CDR2 FQGNSA. The DNA for the CDR3 is TGTGCCAGCAGCCGAGACAGGAGGAATGAAAAACTGTTTTTT. Translated: CASSRDRRNEKLFF.

V and J are TRBV19 and TRBJ2-3; D gene uncertain. The CDR3 contains 15 residues. V lost 6 bases, J lost 0 bases, and 13 bases lay in between. Germline CDR1 and CDR2: LNHDA and SQIVND (reference sequence). The CDR3 region has the DNA TGTGCCAGTAGGGCTTACACGTTCAGCACAGATACGCAGTATTTT. It specifies CASRAYTFSTDTQYF.

The rearrangement links TRBV2 to TRBJ2-1; 8 bases match TRBD2. Germline V gene sequence: CDR1 SNHLY, CDR2 FYNNEI. This CDR3 region has 13 residues. The ends lost 9 bases at V and 7 bases at J; junction bases unmatched: 8. CDR3 amino acids: CASVNLAGNEQFF. Written as DNA, the CDR3 is TGTGCCAGTGTCAACCTAGCGGGTAATGAGCAGTTCTTC.

In nucleotides, the CDR3 is TGCAGCGTTGAATCGGGACAGGGCGGGGACGAGCAGTTCTTC. It yields the protein CSVESGQGGDEQFF. The chain is built from TRBV29-1 and TRBJ2-1; 9 nucleotides agree with TRBD1. Germline CDR1 SQVTM, CDR2 ANQGSEA. This CDR3 region has 14 residues. J was trimmed by 10 bases and V by 2 bases; bases with no gene match: 9.

The chain combines TRBV6-5 with TRBJ1-1, with 7 bases aligning to TRBD1. The CDR3 has 15 residues. J lost 4 bases, V lost 0 bases, and 5 bases had no gene match. Germline V gene sequence: CDR1 MNHEY, CDR2 SVGAGI. Written as DNA, the CDR3 is TGTGCCAGCAGTTACTCGATAGGGGGCCCCACTGAAGCTTTCTTT. This sequence encodes CASSYSIGGPTEAFF.

The rearrangement links TRBV29-1 to TRBJ2-7; 9 nucleotides agree with TRBD1. Unmatched junction bases numbered 5, after V lost 6 bases and J lost 2 bases. Germline V gene sequence: CDR1 SQVTM, CDR2 ANQGSEA. CDR3 size: 13 residues. CDR3: CSVAGTGPYEQYF. CDR3 DNA: TGCAGCGTAGCCGGGACAGGGCCCTACGAGCAGTACTTC.

This sequence joins TRBV5-1 and TRBJ2-3; TRBD2 matches 12 bases. This CDR3 comprises 16 residues. CDR1 is SGHRS, CDR2 YFSETQ, per germline. The V gene end was trimmed by 0 bases and the J gene end by 2 bases; junction bases not matched to a gene: 1. The DNA of the CDR3 is TGCGCCAGCAGCTTGGGGACTAGCGGGACCACAGATACGCAGTATTTT. This translates into CASSLGTSGTTDTQYF.

The rearrangement links TRBV6-1 to TRBJ1-1, with no clear D. CDR3 length: 14 amino acids. The V end was cut by 8 bases, the J end by 1 base, with 14 bases between. Per germline, CDR1 MNHNS and CDR2 SASEGT. The CDR3 nucleotides read TGTGCCAGCGAGGATGGAGCCGCGAACACTGAAGCTTTCTTT. It translates to CASEDGAANTEAFF.

The V and J genes are TRBV2 and TRBJ2-2; D is ambiguous. Trimming cost V 6 bases and J 0 bases, with 5 bases left between them. There are 13 residues in the CDR3. Germline values: CDR1 SNHLY, CDR2 FYNNEI. The CDR3 here is CASSVTNTGELFF. Here the CDR3 DNA reads TGTGCCAGCAGCGTTACGAACACCGGGGAGCTGTTTTTT.

CDR3 sequence: CASSPQGQGVGGYTF. DNA of the CDR3: TGTGCCAGCAGCCCCCAAGGGCAGGGCGTAGGCGGCTACACCTTC. The chain links TRBV7-2 to TRBJ1-2; maybe TRBD1 (5 bases). The CDR3 consists of 15 residues. V lost 5 bases, J lost 8 bases, and 21 bases lay in between. CDR1 is SGHTA, CDR2 FQGNSA, per germline.

The chain combines TRBV27 with TRBJ2-7; the match to TRBD1 covers 7 bases. Per germline, CDR1 MNHEY and CDR2 SMNVEV (reference sequence). The ends lost 6 bases at V and 2 bases at J; junction bases unmatched: 13. This CDR3 is 16 amino acids long. The chain's CDR3 is CASSRRQGPPPYEQYF. CDR3 coding DNA: TGTGCCAGCAGCCGAAGACAGGGTCCCCCCCCCTACGAGCAGTACTTC.

V usage is TRBV5-6 and J usage is TRBJ2-7; 7 bases line up with TRBD1. The CDR3 has 13 amino acids. Germline-derived CDR1 and CDR2 are SGHDT and YYEEEE. The CDR3 nucleotides read TGTGTAACAGGGGTCTTTAGCTCCTACGAGCAGTACTTC. It is translated as CVTGVFSSYEQYF.

The chain employs TRBV27 and TRBJ1-1, with 10 nucleotides matching TRBD1. The V segment lost 3 bases and the J segment 4 bases; nucleotides outside the gene matches: 14. The CDR3 has 18 amino acids. Germline V lookup: CDR1 MNHEY, CDR2 SMNVEV (reference sequence). CDR3 DNA sequence: TGTGCCAGCAGTTTCGGACAGGGGGACGCCAGGTTCGGCACTGAAGCTTTCTTT. This translates into CASSFGQGDARFGTEAFF.

The chain couples TRBV5-1 to TRBJ1-1; a weak D match, TRBD1 (6 bases). CDR1 is SGHRS, CDR2 YFSETQ, per germline. With 4 bases removed from V and 5 bases from J, the gap between germline ends came to 12 bases. The CDR3 extends over 13 amino acids. The CDR3 sequence is CASSIQGGTEAFF. The CDR3 DNA reads as TGCGCCAGCAGCATACAGGGTGGAACTGAAGCTTTCTTT.

This rearrangement joins TRBV19 to TRBJ2-5; 8 nucleotides align to TRBD2. Germline trimming cut 3 bases from V and 0 bases from J; bases unmatched to any gene: 3. This CDR3 contains 15 residues. The germline V gene encodes CDR1 LNHDA and CDR2 SQIVND (reference sequence). CDR3 coding DNA: TGTGCCAGTAGTATCGGCGGGGGGTACCAAGAGACCCAGTACTTC. Its translation: CASSIGGGYQETQYF.